This T cell receptor (beta chain) emerged from a study of CD8 T cells in ankylosing spondylitis. Study-level results: Characteristic, it appeared, of ankylosing spondylitis blood was a TCR beta motif of eight highly homologous variants.

TCRdb called the 5' RACE reads again in MiXCR, with one record for every CDR3 protein. The sample contains 450,000 to 550,000 distinct CDR3 sequences, less than 6% of which appear only once. The table lists this clonotype with many counts. Its specificity is not known. Per germline, CDR1 SGHTA and CDR2 FQGNSA. The CDR3 is made up of 15 amino acids. Between the trimmed V and J ends, which lost 5 bases and 5 bases, there was a span of 16 bases. This clonotype was sampled from a male donor with ankylosing spondylitis. The chain is built from TRBV7-2 and TRBJ2-1; D is unresolved. The sample consisted of blood, either unsorted or a sorted T cell fraction (not recorded which). The CDR3 DNA reads TGTGCCAGCAGCCCACCACTCACAATGAACAATGAGCAGTTCTTC. It is translated as CASSPPLTMNNEQFF.